The 10 T cell receptor beta chains below come from one sample, sequenced in a study of cytomegalovirus exposure and HLA in healthy donors. Some clones are missing from TCRdb's copy, which holds only in-frame ones; the method was immunoSEQ multiplex PCR. The top ten clones hold 13% of a sample with 180,000 or so clones, 84% of them seen once. Specimen: PBMCs. These receptors were obtained from a woman aged 25-40 years in good health and CMV-seropositive.

This sequence joins TRBV6-5 and TRBJ2-5, with TRBD2 matching 7 bases. The CDR3 has 15 residues. After removal of 6 bases from V and 5 bases from J, the junction contained 12 bases not matched to a gene. CDR1 is MNHEY and CDR2 is SVGAGI in the germline V gene. DNA of the CDR3: TGTGCCAGCAGCCCTACCGGACTAGTAGATGAGACCCAGTACTTC. As protein: CASSPTGLVDETQYF.

This chain joins TRBV14 and TRBJ2-1; 9 bases map to TRBD2. The CDR3 is made up of 18 amino acids. After removal of 6 bases from V and 9 bases from J, the junction contained 21 bases not matched to a gene. The germline V gene has CDR1 SGHDN and CDR2 FVKESK. The CDR3: CASSGISLGLAGGREQFF. CDR3 nucleotides: TGTGCCAGCAGTGGGATCAGTCTAGGGCTGGCGGGAGGGCGTGAGCAGTTCTTC.

This clone was detected a few times. V gene TRBV27 combines with J gene TRBJ1-2, with a possible D match to TRBD1 (6 bases). CDR1 is MNHEY, CDR2 SMNVEV, per germline (reference sequence). CDR3 length equals 16 residues. V lost 6 bases and J lost 8, with 25 bases in between. In nucleotides, the CDR3 is TGTGCCAGCAGACTCAGCACAGGGAGCGGCCTGACGGGCTACACCTTC. It is translated as CASRLSTGSGLTGYTF.

The chain joins TRBV7-2 to TRBJ1-1; D is unclear. V was clipped by 7 bases and J by 4 bases, with 16 bases between them. The CDR3 loop spans 14 amino acids. CDR1 is SGHTA and CDR2 is FQGNSA in the germline V gene. This CDR3 is CASINSTEGTEAFF. CDR3 sequence (DNA): TGTGCCAGCATCAATTCCACAGAGGGCACTGAAGCTTTCTTT.

The V call is TRBV11-2, the J call TRBJ2-1; TRBD2 aligns across 11 bases. Germline assignment: CDR1 SGHAT and CDR2 FQNNGV. This CDR3 is 15 amino acids long. Germline trimming cut 5 bases from V and 5 bases from J; bases unmatched to any gene: 5. For the CDR3, the DNA is TGTGCCAGCAGCCGCGGGACTAGCGGCGACAATGAGCAGTTCTTC. Translated: CASSRGTSGDNEQFF.

The rearrangement uses TRBV6-1 and TRBJ1-1; D unclear. Trimming removed 3 bases from V and 3 bases from J, with 14 bases in between. Germline CDR1 is MNHNS and CDR2 is SASEGT. The CDR3 runs to 15 residues. The CDR3 region has the DNA TGTGCCAGCAGTGATTTTAGTAAGTCGCACACTGAAGCTTTCTTT. It codes for CASSDFSKSHTEAFF.

The CDR3 spells CSVVLAGVAQYF. CDR3 in DNA: TGCAGCGTTGTACTAGCGGGAGTGGCGCAGTATTTT. V gene TRBV29-1 combines with J gene TRBJ2-3, with 11 bases lining up with TRBD2. The CDR3 consists of 12 residues. Germline V gives CDR1 SQVTM, CDR2 ANQGSEA. V gave up 4 bases and J gave up 10 bases; unmatched junction bases: 4.

This clone appeared once. V usage is TRBV15 and J usage is TRBJ2-3; perhaps TRBD2 as D (6 bases). Deletions cut 0 bases from V and 10 bases from J, with 14 bases between. The germline gives CDR1 LNHNV, CDR2 YYDKDF (reference sequence). This CDR3 has 14 residues. This CDR3 is CATSRDLRGESQYF. DNA for the CDR3: TGTGCCACCAGCAGAGATCTCCGCGGGGAGTCGCAGTATTTT. The complete variable domain, with remaining parts taken from reference TRBV15 and TRBJ2-3, reads DAMVIQNPRYQVTQFGKPVTLSCSQTLNHNVMYWYQQKSSQAPKLLFHYYDKDFNNEADTPDNFQSRRPNTSFCFLDIRSPGLGDTAMYLCATSRDLRGESQYFGPGTRLTVL.

A note on this clone: This sample also contains other DNA sequences that code for the same CDR3. V gene TRBV5-1 combines with J gene TRBJ2-1, with D hard to call. The CDR3 spans 12 residues. CDR1 is SGHRS and CDR2 is YFSETQ in the germline V gene. V was cut by 0 bases and J by 6 bases, with 4 bases left in between. The CDR3: CASSLGLNEQFF. The CDR3 DNA reads as TGCGCCAGCAGCTTGGGACTCAATGAGCAGTTCTTC.

This chain connects TRBV19 to TRBJ1-2; D may be TRBD1 (6 bases). V was trimmed by 8 bases and J by 0 bases, leaving 13 bases between them. Germline values: CDR1 LNHDA, CDR2 SQIVND (reference sequence). CDR3 length: 14 amino acids. The CDR3 spells CASQTGRTNYGYTF. CDR3 nucleotides: TGTGCCAGTCAGACAGGCCGAACTAACTATGGCTACACCTTC.